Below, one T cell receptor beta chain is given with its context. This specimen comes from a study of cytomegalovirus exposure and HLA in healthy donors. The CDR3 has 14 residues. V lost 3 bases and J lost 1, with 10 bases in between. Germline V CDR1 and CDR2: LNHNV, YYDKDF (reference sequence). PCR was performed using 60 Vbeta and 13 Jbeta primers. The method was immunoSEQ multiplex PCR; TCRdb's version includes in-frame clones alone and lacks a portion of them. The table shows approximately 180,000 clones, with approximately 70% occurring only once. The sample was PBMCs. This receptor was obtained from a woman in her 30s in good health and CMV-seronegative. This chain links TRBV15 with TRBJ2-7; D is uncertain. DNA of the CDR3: TGTGCCACCAGCAGTGTACGCGCTTCCTACGAGCAGTACTTC. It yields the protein CATSSVRASYEQYF.